What follows are 29 T cell receptor beta chains derived from one specimen sequenced in a study of follicular helper T cells after annual influenza vaccination. Documented time point: 2014-2015 season, pre-vaccination. Here immunoSEQ multiplex PCR was the method, and the copy in TCRdb shows in-frame clones only, minus some. The sample has approximately 11,000 clones; about 80% are singletons. The specimen was CXCR5- memory CD4+ T cells sorted from blood, collected on the day of influenza vaccination. These receptors were taken from an adult who received the influenza vaccine.

The chain links TRBV7-2 to TRBJ2-7; 7 positions match TRBD2. Looked up from germline, CDR1 is SGHTA and CDR2 is FQGNSA. The CDR3 sequence is 15 residues long. The V segment lost 5 bases and the J segment 4 bases; nucleotides outside the gene matches: 11. Here the CDR3 DNA reads TGTGCCAGCAGCGTAAGACTAGGGCGGGAGTACGAGCAGTACTTC. It specifies CASSVRLGREYEQYF.

The chain couples TRBV19 to TRBJ1-2, with D possibly being TRBD1 (5 bases). Germline CDR1 LNHDA, CDR2 SQIVND (reference sequence). V was shortened by 6 bases and J by 0 bases, with 14 bases between the two germline ends. The CDR3 length is 15 residues. The CDR3 bases are TGTGCCAGTAGCCCAGACAGACAGCCTAACTATGGCTACACCTTC. Amino acid sequence: CASSPDRQPNYGYTF.

This clone was observed a handful of times. V gene TRBV5-4 combines with J gene TRBJ2-7, with 8 bases aligning to TRBD1. V was pared by 3 bases and J by 5 bases, with 4 bases of the junction left unmatched. This CDR3 is built from 13 residues. Germline CDR1 reads SGHNT; CDR2 reads YYREEE (reference sequence). The CDR3 loop is CASSSTGAHEQYF. The CDR3 coding sequence is TGTGCCAGCAGCTCGACAGGGGCCCACGAGCAGTACTTC. The full variable domain, completed using reference TRBV5-4 and TRBJ2-7, is ETGVTQSPTHLIKTRGQQVTLRCSSQSGHNTVSWYQQALGQGPQFIFQYYREEENGRGNFPPRFSGLQFPNYSSELNVNALELDDSALYLCASSSTGAHEQYFGPGTRLTVT.

A single count supports this clone. The V call is TRBV7-2, the J call TRBJ2-1; 8 positions agree with TRBD1. The CDR3 is 14 residues long. With V trimmed by 6 bases and J by 9 bases, 10 bases remained unmatched. Germline CDR1 SGHTA, CDR2 FQGNSA. The CDR3: CASSRGTGGGEQFF. DNA for the CDR3: TGTGCCAGCAGTCGCGGGACAGGAGGAGGTGAGCAGTTCTTC.

The chain combines TRBV9 with TRBJ2-7; no reliable D call. The CDR3 spans 13 residues. Per the germline V gene, CDR1 is SGDLS and CDR2 is YYNGEE. V lost 0 bases to trimming and J lost 6 bases, with 10 bases between them. The CDR3 nucleotides read TGTGCCAGCAGCGTAGGGCCATCCATCGAGCAGTACTTC. Translation gives CASSVGPSIEQYF. Complete variable domain (other parts from reference TRBV9 and TRBJ2-7): DSGVTQTPKHLITATGQRVTLRCSPRSGDLSVYWYQQSLDQGLQFLIQYYNGEERAKGNILERFSAQQFPDLHSELNLSSLELGDSALYFCASSVGPSIEQYFGPGTRLTVT.

This chain connects TRBV27 to TRBJ2-7, with D hard to call. The CDR3 extends over 14 amino acids. The germline CDR1 and CDR2 sequences are MNHEY and SMNVEV (reference sequence). Between the trimmed V and J ends, which lost 3 bases and 3 bases, there was a span of 12 bases. CDR3 in DNA: TGTGCCAGCAGTTTTTCCGACCGATACTACGAGCAGTACTTC. It yields the protein CASSFSDRYYEQYF.

This chain uses TRBV29-1 with TRBJ2-5, with a tentative D call TRBD1 (6 bases). This CDR3 contains 12 residues. CDR1 is SQVTM, CDR2 ANQGSEA, per germline. Trimming took off 7 bases at V and 5 bases at J, with 14 bases between the two ends. The CDR3 here is CSGTGMWETQYF. The CDR3 DNA reads as TGCAGCGGAACAGGGATGTGGGAGACCCAGTACTTC.

The gene calls are TRBV28 and TRBJ2-7, with D possibly being TRBD2 (6 bases). The germline V and J ends were trimmed by 4 bases and 0 bases, with 7 bases remaining between them. This CDR3 region has 13 residues. Germline loops: CDR1 MDHEN, CDR2 SYDVKM. The DNA of the CDR3 is TGTGCCAGCAGTTGGGGGGACTCCTACGAGCAGTACTTC. Protein sequence: CASSWGDSYEQYF.

V and J are TRBV9 and TRBJ2-1; weak D call: TRBD2 (5 bases). The CDR3 has 12 residues. CDR1 SGDLS and CDR2 YYNGEE come from the germline V gene. Trimming took 4 bases from V and 7 from J, leaving 9 bases between them. The CDR3 bases are TGTGCCAGCAGCCTGGACTCGAATGAGCAGTTCTTC. It is translated as CASSLDSNEQFF.

The rearrangement links TRBV11-1 to TRBJ1-6; D is undetermined. The CDR3 loop spans 14 amino acids. Trimming shortened V by 3 bases and J by 10 bases, and 13 bases separated the two germline ends. The V gene's germline CDR1 is SGHAT and CDR2 FQDESV (reference sequence). The CDR3 here is CASSFRVKDSPLHF. The CDR3 DNA sequence: TGTGCCAGCAGCTTCCGGGTCAAGGACTCACCCCTCCACTTT.

The gene calls are TRBV6-6 and TRBJ1-4; D is undetermined. Between the trimmed V and J ends, which lost 6 bases and 1 base, there was a span of 12 bases. From germline, CDR1 is MNHNY and CDR2 SVGAGI (reference sequence). The CDR3 extends over 15 amino acids. The CDR3 DNA reads as TGTGCCAGCAGCCGGTTGCTGGGAACTAATGAAAAACTGTTTTTT. This gives the protein CASSRLLGTNEKLFF.

The V call is TRBV29-1, the J call TRBJ2-3, with D maybe TRBD2 (7 bases). Germline V gene data show CDR1 as SQVTM and CDR2 as ANQGSEA. The CDR3 is 16 amino acids. V lost 7 bases and J lost 5, with 25 bases in between. The CDR3 DNA is TGCAGCGCCCAGGGGAGGGAGGGCCGGGCAGGAGATACGCAGTATTTT. It yields the protein CSAQGREGRAGDTQYF.

The chain employs TRBV5-3 and TRBJ2-7; D not certain. TRBV5-3 is flagged as an ORF with uncertain function. The V end was cut by 3 bases, the J end by 4 bases, with 5 bases between. The CDR3 extends over 11 amino acids. The CDR3 DNA sequence: TGTGCCAGAAGCTCTCCTTACGAGCAGTACTTC. This gives the protein CARSSPYEQYF.

Only a few counts were recorded for this clone. The rearrangement joins TRBV30 to TRBJ1-5, with unresolved D. V lost 0 bases, J lost 5 bases, and 11 bases lay in between. The CDR3 is 14 residues long. The germline V gene encodes CDR1 GTSNPN and CDR2 SVGIG (reference sequence). The CDR3 here is CAWSVQQVDQPQHF. The CDR3 DNA sequence: TGTGCCTGGAGTGTACAACAAGTCGATCAGCCCCAGCATTTT. The variable domain in full, with the rest retrieved from reference TRBV30 and TRBJ1-5, is SQTIHQWPATLVQPVGSPLSLECTVEGTSNPNLYWYRQAAGRGLQLLFYSVGIGQISSEVPQNLSASRPQDRQFILSSKKLLLSDSGFYLCAWSVQQVDQPQHFGDGTRLSIL.

This chain joins TRBV5-1 and TRBJ1-1, with D uncertain. The CDR3 is made up of 16 amino acids. Trimming removed 4 bases from V and 4 bases from J, with 20 bases in between. CDR1 is SGHRS and CDR2 is YFSETQ in the germline V gene. The CDR3 DNA follows: TGCGCCAGCAGCCCGACCACCCGGAGACCGGGCACTGAAGCTTTCTTT. This translates into CASSPTTRRPGTEAFF.

This clone has more than one count but fewer than ten. The chain joins TRBV7-3 to TRBJ1-6; 7 bases are shared with TRBD1. The CDR3 runs to 14 residues. Germline V gene data show CDR1 as SGHTA and CDR2 as FQGTGA. V gave up 5 bases and J gave up 7 bases; unmatched junction bases: 5. Here the CDR3 reads CASSPGQENSPLHF. For the CDR3, the DNA is TGTGCCAGCAGCCCCGGACAGGAAAATTCACCCCTCCACTTT.

A single count supports this clone. The chain combines TRBV11-3 with TRBJ2-2; maybe TRBD1 (6 bases). The V and J ends lost 2 bases and 7 bases respectively, with 8 bases between them. Germline V gives CDR1 SGHNT, CDR2 YENEEA. CDR3 length: 13 residues. The CDR3 DNA reads as TGTGCCAGCAGCTTAAAGGACAGCGGGGAGCTGTTTTTT. Translation: CASSLKDSGELFF. Using reference TRBV11-3 and TRBJ2-2 for the parts outside the CDR3, the full variable domain is EAGVVQSPRYKIIEKKQPVAFWCNPISGHNTLYWYLQNLGQGPELLIRYENEEAVDDSQLPKDRFSAERLKGVDSTLKIQPAELGDSAVYLCASSLKDSGELFFGEGSRLTVL.

This clone came up once. This chain connects TRBV9 to TRBJ2-2; 9 bases fit TRBD1. The CDR3 consists of 17 residues. The J segment lost 0 bases and the V segment lost 6 bases, leaving 9 bases of the junction unmatched. CDR1 and CDR2 (germline): SGDLS, YYNGEE. CDR3: CASTRGGTGPNTGELFF. In nucleotides, the CDR3 is TGTGCCAGCACAAGGGGAGGGACAGGGCCGAACACCGGGGAGCTGTTTTTT.

This clone occurred a few times. The chain joins TRBV7-6 to TRBJ2-1; tentatively, D is TRBD1 (6 bases). The V end was cut by 0 bases, the J end by 10 bases, with 16 bases between. The length of the CDR3 is 15 residues. Per the germline V gene, CDR1 is SGHVS and CDR2 is FNYEAQ. The CDR3 spells CASSLAGFGGVEQFF. DNA of the CDR3: TGTGCCAGCAGCTTAGCGGGGTTTGGGGGCGTGGAGCAGTTCTTC.

This chain uses TRBV1 with TRBJ2-5; the D call TRBD1 from the table was never checked on the DNA. TRBV1 is noted as a pseudogene. The CDR3 spans 13 residues. The CDR3 spells CTSRTGGGGTQYF. The CDR3 coding sequence is TGCACCAGCAGGACAGGGGGCGGCGGGACCCAGTACTTC.

J is TRBJ1-4 and V is TRBV5-1; D possibly corresponds to TRBD1 (5 bases). The germline CDR1 and CDR2 sequences are SGHRS and YFSETQ. The V and J ends lost 4 bases and 11 bases respectively, with 21 bases between them. This CDR3 has 15 amino acids. CDR3 in amino acids: CASSIGSGQPGKLFF. For the CDR3, the DNA is TGCGCCAGCAGCATCGGATCCGGCCAGCCAGGGAAACTGTTTTTT.

The DNA of the CDR3 is TGTGCCAGCAGTTCCGTTGGCAGGCACTTTGGGGGGCCCCAGCATTTT. It encodes CASSSVGRHFGGPQHF. V gene TRBV28 combines with J gene TRBJ1-5; weak D call: TRBD1 (5 bases). Germline-derived CDR1 and CDR2 are MDHEN and SYDVKM. The ends were cut back, 4 bases at V and 9 bases at J, with 22 bases in the middle. The CDR3 spans 16 residues.

The rearrangement links TRBV18 to TRBJ2-7; D is unclear. Germline CDR1 and CDR2: KGHSH and LQKENI. V lost 3 bases and J 5 bases, leaving 5 bases between the germline ends. The CDR3 consists of 11 residues. CDR3 sequence: CASSPDHEQYF. CDR3 DNA: TGTGCCAGCTCACCGGATCACGAGCAGTACTTC.

CDR3 in DNA: TGTGCCATCAGTCAGGGACTAGCGGGTCGGGATACGCAGTATTTT. Translated: CAISQGLAGRDTQYF. This chain connects TRBV10-3 to TRBJ2-3; 12 positions match TRBD2. Germline V gene sequence: CDR1 ENHRY, CDR2 SYGVKD. Trimming cost V 5 bases and J 6 bases; bases outside gene matches: 6. CDR3 length: 15 residues.

The chain uses TRBV30 and TRBJ2-2, with 13 nucleotides matching TRBD2. Per the germline V gene, CDR1 is GTSNPN and CDR2 is SVGIG (reference sequence). The J segment lost 3 bases and the V segment lost 7 bases, leaving 8 bases of the junction unmatched. The CDR3 sequence is 16 residues long. The DNA for the CDR3 is TGTGCCTCTCGGACTAGCGGGAGACGGGACACCGGGGAGCTGTTTTTT. This gives the protein CASRTSGRRDTGELFF.

The chain employs TRBV28 and TRBJ1-4; D uncertain. This CDR3 contains 14 residues. Germline V gives CDR1 MDHEN, CDR2 SYDVKM. V lost 5 bases and J 8 bases, leaving 15 bases between the germline ends. The CDR3 region has the DNA TGTGCCAGCAGTCCCCACTGGGAGGAGGAAAAACTGTTTTTT. This encodes CASSPHWEEEKLFF.

V usage is TRBV6-5 and J usage is TRBJ1-1; D not resolved. V lost 0 bases to trimming and J lost 2 bases, with 13 bases between them. This CDR3 is built from 16 residues. CDR1 and CDR2 from the germline V gene are MNHEY and SVGAGI. CDR3 protein: CASSYSNSRYNTEAFF. For the CDR3, the DNA is TGTGCCAGCAGTTACTCGAATTCTAGGTATAACACTGAAGCTTTCTTT.

The rearrangement uses TRBV29-1 and TRBJ2-1; maybe TRBD2 (6 bases). Germline V gene data show CDR1 as SQVTM and CDR2 as ANQGSEA. This CDR3 comprises 13 residues. V gave up 4 bases and J gave up 10 bases, with 17 bases separating them. The DNA for the CDR3 is TGCAGCGTTGGAGGGACTCCTGTAATAGAGCAGTTCTTC. The encoded protein is CSVGGTPVIEQFF.

The chain recombines TRBV11-1 with TRBJ2-7, with a weak D call TRBD2 (7 bases). The V end was cut by 5 bases, the J end by 6 bases, with 17 bases between. CDR3 size: 14 residues. Germline V gene sequence: CDR1 SGHAT, CDR2 FQDESV (reference sequence). The CDR3 coding sequence is TGTGCCAGCAGCCCAAGCGGGACACTTTTCGAGCAGTACTTC. Protein sequence: CASSPSGTLFEQYF.